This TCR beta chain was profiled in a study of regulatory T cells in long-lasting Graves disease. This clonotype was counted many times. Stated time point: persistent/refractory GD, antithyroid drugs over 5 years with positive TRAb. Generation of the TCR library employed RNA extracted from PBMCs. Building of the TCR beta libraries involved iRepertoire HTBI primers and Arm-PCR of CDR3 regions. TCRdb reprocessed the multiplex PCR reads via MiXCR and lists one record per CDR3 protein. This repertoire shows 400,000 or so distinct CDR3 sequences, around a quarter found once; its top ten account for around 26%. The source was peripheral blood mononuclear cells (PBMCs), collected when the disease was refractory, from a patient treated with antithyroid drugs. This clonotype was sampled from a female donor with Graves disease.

CDR3 in amino acids: CASSMGDPSPWKLSNYGYTF. CDR3 sequence (DNA): TGTGCCAGTAGTATGGGGGATCCCTCACCCTGGAAGCTTTCTAACTATGGCTACACCTTC. This rearrangement joins TRBV19 to TRBJ1-2, with D perhaps TRBD1 (5 bases). Trimming pared 3 bases from V and 0 bases from J, leaving 26 bases between. The CDR3 is 20 amino acids. CDR1 and CDR2 from the germline V gene are LNHDA and SQIVND (reference sequence).